The 14 T cell receptor beta chains listed next were all sequenced from one sample in a study of control samples from healthy donors and cancer patients. Method: immunoSEQ multiplex PCR; TCRdb's copy keeps in-frame clones and lacks some. The repertoire has approximately 79,000 clones, around 91% of them found once; the top ten carry 7.2%. The sample taken for sequencing was blood. These receptors originate from a man aged 50 or older in good health.

V gene TRBV6-4 combines with J gene TRBJ2-1, with 9 bases fitting TRBD2. J was trimmed by 11 bases and V by 6 bases; bases with no gene match: 14. Germline loops: CDR1 MRHNA, CDR2 SNTAGT. The CDR3 length is 15 residues. The CDR3 sequence: CASRLIAGESTKQFF. In DNA, the CDR3 is TGTGCCAGCAGACTCATAGCGGGGGAGTCAACGAAGCAGTTCTTC.

V usage is TRBV7-7 and J usage is TRBJ2-2; D is ambiguous. This CDR3 has 15 amino acids. Germline CDR1 SSHAT, CDR2 FNYEAQ (reference sequence). Trimming pared 0 bases from V and 1 base from J, leaving 6 bases between. The CDR3 DNA reads as TGTGCCAGCAGCTTAGCGATCCAGAACACCGGGGAGCTGTTTTTT. This encodes CASSLAIQNTGELFF. Drawing the rest from reference TRBV7-7 and TRBJ2-2, the complete variable domain is GAGVSQSPRYKVTKRGQDVTLRCDPISSHATLYWYQQALGQGPEFLTYFNYEAQPDKSGLPSDRFSAERPEGSISTLTIQRTEQRDSAMYRCASSLAIQNTGELFFGEGSRLTVL.

CDR3 bases: TGTGCCAGCAGTCCCACAACCAGCATCTACGAGCAGTACTTC. Translated, it gives CASSPTTSIYEQYF. This chain connects TRBV27 to TRBJ2-7; unclear D gene. The CDR3 sequence is 14 residues long. Germline CDR1 reads MNHEY; CDR2 reads SMNVEV (reference sequence). Trimming left V 5 bases short and J 3 bases short, with 14 bases between.

In its sample, this clone was seen once. The V call is TRBV9, the J call TRBJ2-6; 7 bases fit TRBD1. This CDR3 has 14 amino acids. After removal of 4 bases from V and 6 bases from J, the junction contained 4 bases not matched to a gene. Germline CDR1 reads SGDLS; CDR2 reads YYNGEE. Here the CDR3 reads CASSTGQVANVLTF. CDR3 in DNA: TGTGCCAGCAGCACCGGACAGGTGGCCAACGTCCTGACTTTC.

The J gene is TRBJ2-5, the V gene TRBV7-9; the match to TRBD1 covers 7 bases. Germline assignment: CDR1 SEHNR and CDR2 FQNEAQ (reference sequence). The V segment lost 5 bases and the J segment 1 base; nucleotides outside the gene matches: 7. The CDR3 consists of 15 residues. This CDR3 reads CASSPQNRGQETQYF. CDR3 coding DNA: TGTGCCAGCAGCCCCCAAAACAGGGGCCAAGAGACCCAGTACTTC. The whole variable domain, remainder taken from reference TRBV7-9 and TRBJ2-5, is DTGVSQNPRHKITKRGQNVTFRCDPISEHNRLYWYRQTLGQGPEFLTYFQNEAQLEKSRLLSDRFSAERPKGSFSTLEIQRTEQGDSAMYLCASSPQNRGQETQYFGPGTRLLVL.

The chain couples TRBV23-1 to TRBJ1-6; D is unclear. TRBV23-1 is an open reading frame whose function is uncertain. The CDR3 has 14 residues. Trimming stripped 0 bases from V and 6 bases from J, with 6 bases between. The CDR3 DNA reads TGCGCCAGCAGTCAATCGACCGTTAATTCACCCCTCCACTTT. The encoded protein is CASSQSTVNSPLHF.

V is TRBV5-1 and J is TRBJ1-2; the D gene is possibly TRBD1 (6 bases). V gave up 0 bases and J gave up 1 base, with 13 bases separating them. The CDR3 sequence is 16 residues long. The germline gives CDR1 SGHRS, CDR2 YFSETQ. The CDR3 coding sequence is TGCGCCAGCAGCTTGGACGAGCAGGACAGTAACTATGGCTACACCTTC. This translates into CASSLDEQDSNYGYTF.

The rearrangement links TRBV11-2 to TRBJ1-5; 7 positions agree with TRBD1. J gave up 4 bases and V 5 bases, and 5 bases lay outside the gene matches. This CDR3 comprises 14 residues. CDR1 and CDR2 (germline): SGHAT, FQNNGV. This CDR3 reads CASSPGTANQPQHF. The CDR3 nucleotides are TGTGCCAGCAGCCCCGGGACAGCGAATCAGCCCCAGCATTTT.

The chain links TRBV19 to TRBJ1-5; TRBD1 is a possible D gene (6 bases). The CDR3 contains 15 residues. The V and J ends lost 5 bases and 0 bases respectively, with 11 bases between them. Germline CDR1 LNHDA, CDR2 SQIVND (reference sequence). The CDR3 sequence is CASSARTDSNQPQHF. CDR3 in DNA: TGTGCCAGTAGTGCCCGGACAGATAGCAATCAGCCCCAGCATTTT.

CDR3 sequence: CASSSPGHRLPDTQYF. The CDR3 DNA follows: TGTGCCAGCAGTTCCCCAGGGCATCGGCTTCCAGATACGCAGTATTTT. This rearrangement joins TRBV6-6 to TRBJ2-3; D may be TRBD1 (5 bases). V lost 4 bases, J lost 4 bases, and 18 bases lay in between. The germline V gene has CDR1 MNHNY and CDR2 SVGAGI (reference sequence). The length of the CDR3 is 16 residues.

The chain joins TRBV9 to TRBJ2-2; D unclear. There are 13 residues in the CDR3. Germline V CDR1 and CDR2: SGDLS, YYNGEE. Between the trimmed V and J ends, which lost 0 bases and 4 bases, there was a span of 4 bases. The CDR3 DNA reads as TGTGCCAGCAGCGTAGTGAGCACCGGGGAGCTGTTTTTT. Its translation: CASSVVSTGELFF.

The chain is built from TRBV5-6 and TRBJ1-6, with D possibly TRBD1 on 5 matching bases. Germline-derived CDR1 and CDR2 are SGHDT and YYEEEE. V was shortened by 4 bases and J by 5 bases, with 10 bases between the two germline ends. The CDR3 extends over 14 amino acids. The CDR3 spells CASSTGPNNSPLHF. As DNA, the CDR3 is TGTGCCAGCAGCACGGGACCGAATAATTCACCCCTCCACTTT.

The J gene is TRBJ2-3, the V gene TRBV7-8, with no clear D. The CDR3 covers 14 residues. The V gene's germline CDR1 is SGHVS and CDR2 FQNEAQ. The ends were cut back, 3 bases at V and 4 bases at J, with 11 bases in the middle. CDR3 in amino acids: CASSFLVRADTQYF. CDR3 nucleotide sequence: TGTGCCAGCAGCTTCCTGGTTCGGGCAGATACGCAGTATTTT.

This rearrangement joins TRBV11-2 to TRBJ1-1; 7 bases map to TRBD1. The CDR3 spans 15 residues. The germline gives CDR1 SGHAT, CDR2 FQNNGV. The J segment lost 6 bases and the V segment lost 6 bases, leaving 13 bases of the junction unmatched. CDR3 amino acids: CASRHYRGQDAEAFF. The CDR3 DNA reads TGTGCCAGCAGACATTACAGGGGCCAGGACGCTGAAGCTTTCTTT. The whole variable domain, filled in from reference TRBV11-2 and TRBJ1-1, reads EAGVAQSPRYKIIEKRQSVAFWCNPISGHATLYWYQQILGQGPKLLIQFQNNGVVDDSQLPKDRFSAERLKGVDSTLKIQPAKLEDSAVYLCASRHYRGQDAEAFFGQGTRLTVV.